These 30 T cell receptor beta chains came from one sample sequenced in a study of shared clonotypes between healthy human individuals. Terminally differentiated effector memory CD45RA+ cells were excluded from the naive CD8 cells, which were CD45RO-negative and positively selected for CCR7. The protocol was immunoSEQ multiplex PCR, while the TCRdb copy is restricted to in-frame clones and leaves out a portion. The sample includes about 2,100,000 clones, more than 85% seen only once; the top ten take about 1.5%. Sequenced sample: naive CD8+ T cells from PBMCs. The receptor source for this set is a man between 18 and 35 years old in good health. Some clones in this sample may be carry-over from other donors' samples.

The chain recombines TRBV27 with TRBJ2-5, with a weak D call TRBD2 (5 bases). Germline CDR1 is MNHEY and CDR2 is SMNVEV (reference sequence). Between the trimmed V and J ends, which lost 3 bases and 5 bases, there was a span of 22 bases. CDR3 size: 17 residues. CDR3 protein: CASSFTHGDAFLETQYF. Here the CDR3 DNA reads TGTGCCAGCAGTTTTACCCACGGGGATGCGTTTTTGGAGACCCAGTACTTC.

The chain couples TRBV18 to TRBJ1-2, with a tentative D call TRBD1 (5 bases). The CDR3 spans 16 residues. From germline, CDR1 is KGHSH and CDR2 LQKENI. The V gene lost 2 bases and the J gene lost 1 base, with 14 bases spanning the gap. Here the CDR3 reads CASSPSGQRLNYGYTF. The CDR3 nucleotides read TGTGCCAGCTCACCATCGGGGCAGCGGCTTAACTATGGCTACACCTTC.

The CDR3 sequence: CASSGTGNLVDEQFF. The CDR3 DNA reads TGTGCCAGCAGCGGGACCGGGAACCTAGTGGATGAGCAGTTCTTC. This chain joins TRBV7-8 and TRBJ2-1; perhaps D is TRBD1 or TRBD2 (5 bases each). CDR1 is SGHVS, CDR2 FQNEAQ, per germline. V was shortened by 5 bases and J by 8 bases, with 19 bases between the two germline ends. The CDR3 sequence is 15 residues long.

The rearrangement joins TRBV9 to TRBJ1-5; D gene uncertain. CDR3 length: 13 amino acids. CDR1 and CDR2 from the germline V gene are SGDLS and YYNGEE. Trimming pared 5 bases from V and 10 bases from J, leaving 16 bases between. The CDR3 coding sequence is TGTGCCAGCAGTTTCAGCGCTGTCTATCCCCAGCATTTT. Translated: CASSFSAVYPQHF. The full variable domain, with the rest looked up from reference TRBV9 and TRBJ1-5, is DSGVTQTPKHLITATGQRVTLRCSPRSGDLSVYWYQQSLDQGLQFLIQYYNGEERAKGNILERFSAQQFPDLHSELNLSSLELGDSALYFCASSFSAVYPQHFGDGTRLSIL.

This chain uses TRBV27 with TRBJ2-3; TRBD2 matches at 10 bases. The CDR3 loop spans 18 amino acids. Germline V gene data show CDR1 as MNHEY and CDR2 as SMNVEV (reference sequence). V shed 0 bases and J 2 bases; nucleotides not matched to a gene: 8. CDR3 nucleotide sequence: TGTGCCAGCAGTTTATCGATGGCACTAGCGGGGTCCACAGATACGCAGTATTTT. Protein: CASSLSMALAGSTDTQYF.

The chain is built from TRBV19 and TRBJ2-7; no clear D gene. Trimming removed 5 bases at V and 3 bases at J, with 14 bases between. CDR1 is LNHDA, CDR2 SQIVND, per germline (reference sequence). This CDR3 has 14 amino acids. Here the CDR3 DNA reads TGTGCCAGTAGTTTGGGCAGCGATGTCTACGAGCAGTACTTC. Its protein product is CASSLGSDVYEQYF.

This clone came up once. V is TRBV5-1 and J is TRBJ2-1; D possibly matches TRBD1 or TRBD2 (5 bases each). Trimming took off 0 bases at V and 6 bases at J, with 13 bases between the two ends. Per the germline V gene, CDR1 is SGHRS and CDR2 is YFSETQ. The CDR3 runs 15 residues. The CDR3 DNA reads as TGCGCCAGCAGCTTGGCCGGGACGGACTTCAATGAGCAGTTCTTC. Translating it yields CASSLAGTDFNEQFF.

The chain has TRBV6-6 and TRBJ1-1; unclear D gene. Trimming took 4 bases from V and 6 from J, leaving 9 bases between them. CDR3 size: 12 residues. CDR1 and CDR2 from the germline V gene are MNHNY and SVGAGI (reference sequence). CDR3 residues: CASSFDWAEAFF. CDR3 in DNA: TGTGCCAGCAGTTTCGACTGGGCTGAAGCTTTCTTT.

V usage is TRBV11-2 and J usage is TRBJ2-7; 10 nucleotides line up with TRBD2. This CDR3 has 15 residues. J was trimmed by 5 bases and V by 5 bases; bases with no gene match: 9. CDR1 and CDR2 from the germline V gene are SGHAT and FQNNGV. The CDR3 bases are TGTGCCAGCAGCCCATTAGCGGGAGGCACACACGAGCAGTACTTC. Its protein is CASSPLAGGTHEQYF. The entire variable domain, with the rest obtained from reference TRBV11-2 and TRBJ2-7, is as follows: EAGVAQSPRYKIIEKRQSVAFWCNPISGHATLYWYQQILGQGPKLLIQFQNNGVVDDSQLPKDRFSAERLKGVDSTLKIQPAKLEDSAVYLCASSPLAGGTHEQYFGPGTRLTVT.

The chain carries TRBV11-2 and TRBJ2-7; 11 bases are shared with TRBD2. The V gene end was trimmed by 0 bases and the J gene end by 3 bases; junction bases not matched to a gene: 7. The CDR3 sequence is 17 residues long. Germline values: CDR1 SGHAT, CDR2 FQNNGV. The CDR3 spells CASSLDPTGTSGYEQYF. CDR3 nucleotides: TGTGCCAGCAGCTTAGATCCTACAGGGACTAGCGGCTACGAGCAGTACTTC.

V gene TRBV9 combines with J gene TRBJ1-1; 10 bases fit TRBD1. The germline V gene encodes CDR1 SGDLS and CDR2 YYNGEE. V trimming: 5 bases; J trimming: 1 base; junction bases outside the gene matches: 14. The CDR3 is made up of 18 amino acids. This chain's CDR3 is CASSPQTGGGGWNTEAFF. The CDR3 region has the DNA TGTGCCAGCAGTCCTCAGACAGGGGGCGGTGGTTGGAACACTGAAGCTTTCTTT. The full variable domain, its missing parts supplied by reference TRBV9 and TRBJ1-1, is DSGVTQTPKHLITATGQRVTLRCSPRSGDLSVYWYQQSLDQGLQFLIQYYNGEERAKGNILERFSAQQFPDLHSELNLSSLELGDSALYFCASSPQTGGGGWNTEAFFGQGTRLTVV.

The rearrangement links TRBV4-1 to TRBJ2-7; TRBD2 aligns across 8 bases. The CDR3 is made up of 15 amino acids. V gave up 4 bases and J gave up 2 bases; unmatched junction bases: 7. The germline gives CDR1 MGHRA, CDR2 YSYEKL. CDR3 residues: CASSLLAGSPYEQYF. The CDR3 DNA sequence: TGCGCCAGCAGCCTGTTAGCGGGATCCCCCTACGAGCAGTACTTC.

V and J are TRBV15 and TRBJ2-1, with a possible D match to TRBD1 (5 bases). Germline assignment: CDR1 LNHNV and CDR2 YYDKDF (reference sequence). The CDR3 consists of 14 residues. The V and J ends lost 3 bases and 7 bases respectively, with 13 bases between them. DNA of the CDR3: TGTGCCACCAGCAGGGGCCCCCCAGGGAATGAGCAGTTCTTC. Protein sequence: CATSRGPPGNEQFF. Filled out from reference TRBV15 and TRBJ2-1, the complete variable domain reads DAMVIQNPRYQVTQFGKPVTLSCSQTLNHNVMYWYQQKSSQAPKLLFHYYDKDFNNEADTPDNFQSRRPNTSFCFLDIRSPGLGDTAMYLCATSRGPPGNEQFFGPGTRLTVL.

The chain couples TRBV27 to TRBJ2-2, with D possibly matching TRBD1 (5 bases). Germline V CDR1 and CDR2: MNHEY, SMNVEV (reference sequence). CDR3 length equals 14 residues. The V end lost 3 bases, the J end lost 6 bases, and 11 bases lay between the germline ends. The CDR3 coding sequence is TGTGCCAGCAGTTTCAGGGTCAGCGCCGGGGAGCTGTTTTTT. It translates to CASSFRVSAGELFF.

The gene calls are TRBV10-3 and TRBJ2-2; D not certain. The CDR3 sequence is 15 residues long. Per germline, CDR1 ENHRY and CDR2 SYGVKD. Trimming stripped 8 bases from V and 3 bases from J, with 16 bases between. The CDR3 DNA reads TGTGCCATCTCGGAGCCCGCGGTGTACACCGGGGAGCTGTTTTTT. Translated: CAISEPAVYTGELFF.

The table lists this clone with a few counts. This chain connects TRBV4-1 to TRBJ1-1, with D maybe TRBD1 (5 bases). Germline V CDR1 and CDR2: MGHRA, YSYEKL. The V end lost 8 bases, the J end lost 1 base, and 17 bases lay between the germline ends. The CDR3 sequence is 15 residues long. This chain's CDR3 is CASRYGGVGNTEAFF. In DNA form, the CDR3 reads TGCGCCAGCCGATACGGAGGGGTGGGGAACACTGAAGCTTTCTTT.

As to this clone: In the same sample, other DNA sequences code for this CDR3. The chain uses TRBV27 and TRBJ2-7; the D gene could be TRBD1 or TRBD2 (6 bases each). V lost 0 bases and J 4 bases, leaving 13 bases between the germline ends. This CDR3 has 15 amino acids. CDR1 is MNHEY, CDR2 SMNVEV, per germline (reference sequence). CDR3 bases: TGTGCCAGCAGTTTATCCGGGGGCGCATCGTACGAGCAGTACTTC. Amino acids: CASSLSGGASYEQYF.

The chain recombines TRBV9 with TRBJ2-1; the match to TRBD2 covers 10 bases. This CDR3 is 13 amino acids long. Trimming removed 2 bases from V and 8 bases from J; junction bases left unmatched: 1. Germline V CDR1 and CDR2: SGDLS, YYNGEE. The CDR3 DNA reads TGTGCCAGCAGCGTTAGCGGGAGGCATGAGCAGTTCTTC. Its protein product is CASSVSGRHEQFF.

The chain is built from TRBV13 and TRBJ2-7; 7 bases fit TRBD1. Germline V lookup: CDR1 PRHDT, CDR2 FYEKMQ (reference sequence). The V and J ends lost 4 bases and 1 base, in that order; junction bases with no gene match: 7. This CDR3 has 15 amino acids. CDR3 sequence reads: CASSYRGVGSYEQYF. CDR3 DNA sequence: TGTGCCAGCAGCTACAGGGGTGTGGGGTCCTACGAGCAGTACTTC.

The V call is TRBV6-1, the J call TRBJ2-7, with no clear D. In germline, CDR1 is MNHNS, CDR2 SASEGT. Trimming shortened V by 1 base and J by 2 bases, and 15 bases separated the two germline ends. The CDR3 length is 16 residues. CDR3 in amino acids: CASSEGLTGPAYEQYF. CDR3 DNA sequence: TGTGCCAGCAGTGAAGGGTTAACCGGCCCAGCCTACGAGCAGTACTTC.

This chain uses TRBV5-1 with TRBJ2-1; D remains unclear. Germline V gives CDR1 SGHRS, CDR2 YFSETQ. V was cut by 4 bases and J by 5 bases, with 4 bases left in between. The CDR3 runs to 11 residues. In nucleotides, the CDR3 is TGCGCCAGCAGCAGGGACAATGAGCAGTTCTTC. It encodes CASSRDNEQFF.

The chain carries TRBV5-5 and TRBJ2-2, with D possibly called TRBD1 or TRBD2 (5 bases each). Deletions cut 0 bases from V and 6 bases from J, with 12 bases between. The germline gives CDR1 SGHKS, CDR2 YYEKEE (reference sequence). CDR3 length: 15 amino acids. This CDR3 reads CASSLGLLGAGELFF. In DNA, the CDR3 is TGTGCCAGCAGCTTGGGTCTTCTGGGGGCCGGGGAGCTGTTTTTT.

This chain joins TRBV7-2 and TRBJ1-5, with 7 nucleotides matching TRBD1. V shed 1 base and J 2 bases; nucleotides not matched to a gene: 2. The CDR3 loop spans 15 amino acids. The germline CDR1 and CDR2 sequences are SGHTA and FQGNSA. CDR3 loop: CASSLVDRGNQPQHF. In DNA form, the CDR3 reads TGTGCCAGCAGCTTAGTCGACAGGGGCAATCAGCCCCAGCATTTT.

This clone was picked up one time. This rearrangement joins TRBV28 to TRBJ2-1, with a weak D call TRBD1 (6 bases). The length of the CDR3 is 15 residues. Germline values: CDR1 MDHEN, CDR2 SYDVKM. Between the trimmed V and J ends, which lost 5 bases and 4 bases, there was a span of 15 bases. CDR3 nucleotides: TGTGCCAGCAGTAAAACCGAGACAGGTTACAATGAGCAGTTCTTC. Translation gives CASSKTETGYNEQFF.

The CDR3 DNA reads as TGCGCCAGCAGCTTGGCCCTCGGGACAGGCTCCTACAATGAGCAGTTCTTC. Amino acids: CASSLALGTGSYNEQFF. The chain carries TRBV5-1 and TRBJ2-1; 8 bases match TRBD1. This CDR3 region has 17 residues. From germline, CDR1 is SGHRS and CDR2 YFSETQ. Trimming cost V 0 bases and J 0 bases; bases outside gene matches: 5.

The chain links TRBV7-3 to TRBJ2-5, with TRBD2 identical over 9 bases. CDR1 is SGHTA, CDR2 FQGTGA, per germline. This CDR3 comprises 16 residues. The trim removed 5 bases at V and 4 bases at J, leaving 11 bases unmatched. For the CDR3, the DNA is TGTGCCAGCAGCCGACCCGTCGCGGGAGGGCCAGAGACCCAGTACTTC. This sequence encodes CASSRPVAGGPETQYF.

V and J are TRBV9 and TRBJ2-3, with TRBD2 identical over 16 bases. The V and J ends lost 3 bases and 2 bases, in that order; junction bases with no gene match: 3. The CDR3 runs to 17 residues. The germline gives CDR1 SGDLS, CDR2 YYNGEE. For the CDR3, the DNA is TGTGCCAGCAGCGGGGGGACTAGCGGGAGGGCCACAGATACGCAGTATTTT. It codes for CASSGGTSGRATDTQYF.

The rearrangement links TRBV15 to TRBJ2-4; D ambiguous. The germline V and J ends were trimmed by 0 bases and 3 bases, with 6 bases remaining between them. The germline CDR1 and CDR2 sequences are LNHNV and YYDKDF (reference sequence). This CDR3 is 14 amino acids long. In nucleotides, the CDR3 is TGTGCCACCAGCAGAGATGGTGACAAAAACATTCAGTACTTC. It encodes CATSRDGDKNIQYF.

This chain links TRBV11-1 with TRBJ2-7; D gene ambiguous. The CDR3 totals 13 residues. V was shortened by 2 bases and J by 1 base, with 6 bases between the two germline ends. Germline V gives CDR1 SGHAT, CDR2 FQDESV (reference sequence). The CDR3 is CASSLKVSYEQYF. As DNA, the CDR3 is TGTGCCAGCAGCTTAAAAGTTTCCTACGAGCAGTACTTC.

V is TRBV11-2 and J is TRBJ2-2; unclear D gene. Per germline, CDR1 SGHAT and CDR2 FQNNGV. V was pared by 5 bases and J by 3 bases, with 10 bases between. CDR3 length equals 14 residues. CDR3 amino acids: CASSQYVDTGELFF. In nucleotides, the CDR3 is TGTGCCAGCAGCCAATATGTAGACACCGGGGAGCTGTTTTTT.